Shown below are 30 T cell receptor beta chains from a single sample sequenced in a study of cytomegalovirus exposure and HLA in healthy donors (dated by TCRdb to about 2017). The receptor library was made with the immunoSEQ multiplex PCR assay. For the multiplex PCR, a mixture combining 60 forward primers for TCR Vbeta segments and 13 reverse primers for TCR Jbeta segments was used. In its TCRdb copy, this immuneACCESS table keeps in-frame sequences only and misses some clones. Where compared with another copy, unresolved V genes explain less than half of these, and the others have no known cause. This sample lists 100,000 to 150,000 clones; about 79% were detected once. More than 2.5% of the sample is taken by the ten largest. Sequenced: PBMCs. These receptors all stem from a woman in her forties or fifties in good health and CMV-seronegative.

The rearrangement links TRBV15 to TRBJ1-2; the match to TRBD1 covers 7 bases. Trimming at V came to 4 bases and at J to 2 bases, leaving 13 bases not matched to a gene. The germline V gene has CDR1 LNHNV and CDR2 YYDKDF (reference sequence). CDR3 length: 17 amino acids. CDR3 in DNA: TGTGCCACCAGCAAGGGGGCAGGAGTTTACATCAACTATGGCTACACCTTC. Translating it yields CATSKGAGVYINYGYTF.

The chain carries TRBV5-5 and TRBJ1-1; 10 bases fit TRBD1. V lost 5 bases, J lost 5 bases, and 6 bases stayed unmatched. The germline gives CDR1 SGHKS, CDR2 YYEKEE (reference sequence). The length of the CDR3 is 14 residues. Here the CDR3 reads CASRIDRGRTEAFF. The CDR3 DNA reads as TGTGCCAGCAGAATTGACAGGGGGCGGACTGAAGCTTTCTTT.

V and J are TRBV19 and TRBJ1-5; TRBD1 matches at 7 bases. The CDR3 consists of 16 residues. With V trimmed by 3 bases and J by 2 bases, 7 bases remained unmatched. From germline, CDR1 is LNHDA and CDR2 SQIVND (reference sequence). The CDR3 is CASSIITGEGNQPQHF. The CDR3 DNA reads TGTGCCAGTAGTATCATTACAGGGGAGGGCAATCAGCCCCAGCATTTT.

The rearrangement uses TRBV19 and TRBJ2-5, with TRBD1 matching over 9 bases. The germline gives CDR1 LNHDA, CDR2 SQIVND (reference sequence). Trimming took 9 bases from V and 4 from J; bases not matched to a gene: 6. The CDR3 length is 13 residues. The CDR3 coding sequence is TGTGCCAGCGGAACAGGGGGCACAGAGACCCAGTACTTC. Its protein product is CASGTGGTETQYF.

The V and J genes are TRBV6-5 and TRBJ2-7, with D hard to call. Germline V gives CDR1 MNHEY, CDR2 SVGAGI. This CDR3 region has 12 residues. With 2 bases removed from V and 3 bases from J, the gap between germline ends came to 5 bases. CDR3 residues: CASSYNNYEQYF. DNA of the CDR3: TGTGCCAGCAGTTACAACAACTACGAGCAGTACTTC.

The chain employs TRBV25-1 and TRBJ1-2; 8 bases are shared with TRBD1. With V trimmed by 5 bases and J by 7 bases, 12 bases remained unmatched. The CDR3 loop spans 15 amino acids. Germline CDR1 reads MGHDK; CDR2 reads SYGVNS. CDR3 sequence: CASSPYTGQGRGYTF. CDR3 in DNA: TGTGCCAGCAGTCCCTATACCGGACAGGGCCGTGGCTACACCTTC.

The chain links TRBV25-1 to TRBJ1-1; 7 bases are a match to TRBD1. The CDR3 covers 16 residues. Per germline, CDR1 MGHDK and CDR2 SYGVNS. V was pared by 4 bases and J by 2 bases, with 10 bases of the junction left unmatched. CDR3 nucleotide sequence: TGTGCCAGCAGTGGGTGGACAGGTCGGGAAAACACTGAAGCTTTCTTT. It encodes CASSGWTGRENTEAFF.

The CDR3 is CASRQRNEKLFF. CDR3 bases: TGTGCCAGCAGGCAGCGTAATGAAAAACTGTTTTTT. The chain carries TRBV27 and TRBJ1-4, with D unclear. In germline, CDR1 is MNHEY, CDR2 SMNVEV (reference sequence). The CDR3 covers 12 residues. V lost 6 bases, J lost 4 bases, and 6 bases lay in between.

This chain uses TRBV18 with TRBJ2-3; tentatively, D is TRBD2 (5 bases). The CDR3 consists of 14 residues. Trimming left V 3 bases short and J 3 bases short, with 10 bases between. Germline values: CDR1 KGHSH, CDR2 LQKENI. The CDR3 nucleotides are TGTGCCAGCTCACCTACTAGATTTACAGATACGCAGTATTTT. Translated, it gives CASSPTRFTDTQYF.

This clone appeared a few times. V is TRBV18 and J is TRBJ2-5; 14 bases are a match to TRBD2. The last part of the DNA fits TRBJ2-7 better; the J call may be wrong. Per the germline V gene, CDR1 is KGHSH and CDR2 is LQKENI. CDR3 length: 16 amino acids. CDR3 sequence reads: CASSERLAGGIYEQYF. The CDR3 DNA follows: TGTGCCAGCTCAGAAAGACTAGCGGGAGGGATCTACGAGCAGTACTTC.

In its sample, this clone was seen a few times. At one of its ends the junction is not consistent with the germline gene, which may arise from a read error. CDR3 protein: CSSSDMGLAGVYEQYF. The CDR3 nucleotides are TGTTCCAGCAGCGATATGGGACTAGCGGGAGTGTACGAGCAGTACTTC. The rearrangement uses TRBV7-9 and TRBJ2-7; 14 bases are a match to TRBD2. CDR1 is SEHNR, CDR2 FQNEAQ, per germline (reference sequence). The CDR3 extends over 16 amino acids.

The rearrangement uses TRBV30 and TRBJ2-5; D not resolved. This CDR3 has 11 amino acids. Germline V gene sequence: CDR1 GTSNPN, CDR2 SVGIG (reference sequence). Between the trimmed V and J ends, which lost 5 bases and 5 bases, there was a span of 9 bases. This CDR3 reads CAWSFSETQYF. The DNA of the CDR3 is TGTGCCTGGTCTTTCTCTGAGACCCAGTACTTC.

This clone was counted only a few times. V and J are TRBV5-6 and TRBJ2-7; 11 bases fit TRBD2. From germline, CDR1 is SGHDT and CDR2 YYEEEE. The CDR3 has 18 amino acids. V lost 0 bases, J lost 1 base, and 9 bases stayed unmatched. Written as DNA, the CDR3 is TGTGCCAGCAGCTTGGCCGGATTTAGCGGGGGGGGGTCCTACGAGCAGTACTTC. Protein product: CASSLAGFSGGGSYEQYF.

This chain connects TRBV28 to TRBJ1-2; D might be TRBD1 (6 bases). The germline V gene has CDR1 MDHEN and CDR2 SYDVKM. Deletions cut 6 bases from V and 4 bases from J, with 15 bases between. The CDR3 extends over 14 amino acids. The chain's CDR3 is CASSPTGQFYGYTF. CDR3 sequence (DNA): TGTGCCAGCAGCCCCACCGGACAGTTCTATGGCTACACCTTC.

This clone was recorded once. The V and J genes are TRBV28 and TRBJ2-7; 9 positions match TRBD1. V dropped 5 bases and J dropped 3; count of bases not matched to a gene: 8. The length of the CDR3 is 15 residues. The germline CDR1 and CDR2 sequences are MDHEN and SYDVKM. The CDR3 sequence is CASSRGQGWFYEQYF. The CDR3 DNA sequence: TGTGCCAGCAGTCGTGGACAGGGGTGGTTCTACGAGCAGTACTTC.

The V and J genes are TRBV19 and TRBJ2-1; D not certain. Trimming stripped 1 base from V and 5 bases from J, with 9 bases between. The germline gives CDR1 LNHDA, CDR2 SQIVND (reference sequence). This CDR3 is built from 14 residues. The DNA for the CDR3 is TGTGCCAGTAGTATAGGTCCACAGAACAATGAGCAGTTCTTC. Translating gives CASSIGPQNNEQFF.

This chain uses TRBV4-2 with TRBJ1-5; weak D call: TRBD1 (6 bases). CDR3 length: 15 amino acids. Germline V CDR1 and CDR2: LGHNA, YNFKEQ. Deletions cut 1 base from V and 4 bases from J, with 11 bases between. In DNA, the CDR3 is TGTGCCAGCAGCCAAGTACAGGGAGCAAATCAGCCCCAGCATTTT. Translating gives CASSQVQGANQPQHF.

This chain connects TRBV9 to TRBJ1-2; possibly TRBD1 for D (5 bases). Germline values: CDR1 SGDLS, CDR2 YYNGEE. The CDR3 runs 14 residues. Trimming took off 0 bases at V and 3 bases at J, with 9 bases between the two ends. The CDR3 spells CASSVEGGDYGYTF. The CDR3 DNA reads as TGTGCCAGCAGCGTAGAGGGAGGGGACTATGGCTACACCTTC.

This clone was seen once. V usage is TRBV10-3 and J usage is TRBJ2-7; 11 bases agree with TRBD2. V lost 6 bases and J lost 2; bases outside the gene matches: 3. This CDR3 is built from 14 residues. Germline CDR1 reads ENHRY; CDR2 reads SYGVKD. The CDR3 is CAIRPGLAAYEQYF. The CDR3 region has the DNA TGTGCCATCAGACCGGGACTAGCGGCCTACGAGCAGTACTTC.

The chain couples TRBV7-8 to TRBJ2-7, with unresolved D. The V gene's germline CDR1 is SGHVS and CDR2 FQNEAQ. This CDR3 comprises 14 residues. V lost 1 base, J lost 2 bases, and 9 bases lay in between. The CDR3 coding sequence is TGTGCCAGCAGCTTAGGTTCAGACACCTACGAGCAGTACTTC. It encodes CASSLGSDTYEQYF. The whole variable domain, remainder taken from reference TRBV7-8 and TRBJ2-7, is GAGVSQSPRYKVAKRGQDVALRCDPISGHVSLFWYQQALGQGPEFLTYFQNEAQLDKSGLPSDRFFAERPEGSVSTLKIQRTQQEDSAVYLCASSLGSDTYEQYFGPGTRLTVT.

This clone was picked up one time. The gene calls are TRBV9 and TRBJ2-1; D is perhaps TRBD2 (5 bases). Trimming removed 3 bases at V and 8 bases at J, with 9 bases between. Looked up from germline, CDR1 is SGDLS and CDR2 is YYNGEE. This CDR3 has 12 residues. The CDR3 protein is CASSAGDHEQFF. CDR3 sequence (DNA): TGTGCCAGCAGCGCCGGGGATCATGAGCAGTTCTTC.

The chain combines TRBV19 with TRBJ1-2; no clear D. Trimming cost V 3 bases and J 4 bases, with 9 bases left between them. The CDR3 runs 13 residues. The V gene's germline CDR1 is LNHDA and CDR2 SQIVND (reference sequence). This CDR3 is CASSITGTYGYTF. The DNA of the CDR3 is TGTGCCAGTAGTATTACGGGTACCTATGGCTACACCTTC. Based on the CDR3 plus reference TRBV19 and TRBJ1-2, the full variable domain is DGGITQSPKYLFRKEGQNVTLSCEQNLNHDAMYWYRQDPGQGLRLIYYSQIVNDFQKGDIAEGYSVSREKKESFPLTVTSAQKNPTAFYLCASSITGTYGYTFGSGTRLTVV.

V gene TRBV25-1 combines with J gene TRBJ2-1; 12 nucleotides align to TRBD2. Germline loops: CDR1 MGHDK, CDR2 SYGVNS. The V gene end was trimmed by 4 bases and the J gene end by 6 bases; junction bases not matched to a gene: 7. The CDR3 spans 16 residues. CDR3 residues: CASSALAGGPSNEQFF. As DNA, the CDR3 is TGTGCCAGCAGTGCGCTAGCGGGAGGGCCTTCCAATGAGCAGTTCTTC.

The chain employs TRBV9 and TRBJ1-2, with D possibly being TRBD1 (6 bases). The CDR3 spans 15 residues. Trimming left V 3 bases short and J 3 bases short, with 15 bases between. The germline V gene has CDR1 SGDLS and CDR2 YYNGEE. CDR3 residues: CASSGLGAGDYGYTF. CDR3 DNA sequence: TGTGCCAGCAGCGGCCTGGGGGCCGGGGACTATGGCTACACCTTC. Full variable domain (missing parts from reference TRBV9 and TRBJ1-2): DSGVTQTPKHLITATGQRVTLRCSPRSGDLSVYWYQQSLDQGLQFLIQYYNGEERAKGNILERFSAQQFPDLHSELNLSSLELGDSALYFCASSGLGAGDYGYTFGSGTRLTVV.

V gene TRBV4-2 combines with J gene TRBJ1-4, with D hard to call. Trimming shortened V by 0 bases and J by 0 bases, and 23 bases separated the two germline ends. The CDR3 is 21 residues long. CDR1 is LGHNA and CDR2 is YNFKEQ in the germline V gene. The CDR3 reads CASSQDLSHSMHLATNEKLFF. The CDR3 coding sequence is TGTGCCAGCAGCCAAGATCTCTCCCACAGCATGCACCTTGCAACTAATGAAAAACTGTTTTTT.

The CDR3 loop reads CASSPLVGRVSYNEQFF. CDR3 nucleotides: TGTGCCAGCTCACCACTTGTGGGCAGAGTGTCCTACAATGAGCAGTTCTTC. The J gene is TRBJ2-1, the V gene TRBV18; D uncertain. The CDR3 runs 17 residues. V was shortened by 1 base and J by 1 base, with 14 bases between the two germline ends. Germline assignment: CDR1 KGHSH and CDR2 LQKENI. The full variable domain, rest sourced from reference TRBV18 and TRBJ2-1, is NAGVMQNPRHLVRRRGQEARLRCSPMKGHSHVYWYRQLPEEGLKFMVYLQKENIIDESGMPKERFSAEFPKEGPSILRIQQVVRGDSAAYFCASSPLVGRVSYNEQFFGPGTRLTVL.

The CDR3 sequence is CASSWGLAGPNTGELFF. CDR3 DNA: TGTGCCAGCAGCTGGGGATTAGCGGGACCTAACACCGGGGAGCTGTTTTTT. The chain employs TRBV7-2 and TRBJ2-2; 8 nucleotides align to TRBD2. CDR3 length equals 17 residues. Germline CDR1 is SGHTA and CDR2 is FQGNSA. V was clipped by 4 bases and J by 2 bases; unmatched bases: 9.

V usage is TRBV4-3 and J usage is TRBJ2-4; D perhaps matches TRBD2 (6 bases). The V gene's germline CDR1 is LGHNA and CDR2 YSLEER. V dropped 3 bases and J dropped 4 bases, with 16 bases sitting between them. The CDR3 runs to 16 residues. In DNA form, the CDR3 reads TGCGCCAGCAGCCATCTAGGGACGGGGGAAAAAAACATTCAGTACTTC. Its protein is CASSHLGTGEKNIQYF.

This sequence joins TRBV9 and TRBJ2-3, with 11 bases fitting TRBD2. Germline assignment: CDR1 SGDLS and CDR2 YYNGEE. Losses at the gene ends were 3 bases for V and 4 bases for J; bases not matched to a gene: 10. The CDR3 spans 17 residues. The CDR3 DNA sequence: TGTGCCAGCAGCGATCGGCGGCTAGCGGGAGGTCCAGATACGCAGTATTTT. This translates into CASSDRRLAGGPDTQYF.

The rearrangement joins TRBV7-2 to TRBJ1-3, with D unclear. In germline, CDR1 is SGHTA, CDR2 FQGNSA. Trimming cost V 5 bases and J 4 bases, with 6 bases left between them. The CDR3 extends over 12 amino acids. The CDR3 here is CASSPSGNTIYF. The CDR3 bases are TGTGCCAGCAGCCCTTCCGGAAACACCATATATTTT. The complete variable domain, with remaining parts taken from reference TRBV7-2 and TRBJ1-3, reads GAGVSQSPSNKVTEKGKDVELRCDPISGHTALYWYRQSLGQGLEFLIYFQGNSAPDKSGLPSDRFSAERTGGSVSTLTIQRTQQEDSAVYLCASSPSGNTIYFGEGSWLTVV.